This is a list of T cell receptor beta chains from one sample in a study of blood T cell repertoires in COVID-19. TCRdb's table, derived via immunoSEQ multiplex PCR, lists solely in-frame clones and lacks some. The sample shows approximately 220,000 clones, about 80% of them seen only once. Sequenced sample: peripheral blood. The receptor source for this set is a woman aged 30 to 39 who had recovered from COVID-19. Each CDR3 is given with its conserved first and last residue. A D gene is named only where the DNA matches it firmly. Only some rows state a clone size, as once, few, many or a class for expanded clones.

TRBJ1-1 | . | TRBD1 | TRBV2 | TGTGCCAGCAGGGGACAGGTGAACACTGAAGCTTTCTTT | CASRGQVNTEAFF
TRBJ2-1 | . | . | TRBV1 | TGCACCAGCAGCCTAAGACGGAGCGGGAGGGGGGGATACAATGAGCAGTTCTTC | CTSSLRRSGRGGYNEQFF
TRBJ2-3 | . | TRBD2 | TRBV7-6 | TGTGCCAGCAGCTCAGACCCAACCGGACTAGCGGGAGTAACCGATACGCAGTATTTT | CASSSDPTGLAGVTDTQYF
TRBJ2-7 | . | TRBD1 | TRBV7-2 | TGTGCCAGCAGCTTATCCGGGACAGGGATAGAGCAGTACTTC | CASSLSGTGIEQYF
TRBJ2-1 | . | TRBD1 | TRBV6-6 | TGTGCCAGCAGTCCCTCCCCGGGACAGGCTTCCTACAATGAGCAGTTCTTC | CASSPSPGQASYNEQFF
TRBJ2-1 | . | TRBD2 | TRBV7-3 | TGTGCCAGCAGCTTGACTAGCGGGAATTTCGTAAATGAGCAGTTCTTC | CASSLTSGNFVNEQFF
TRBJ2-7 | once | TRBD2 | TRBV3-1/TRBV3-2 | TGTGCCAGCGGTCGGACTAGCGGGATCTACGAGCAGTACTTC | CASGRTSGIYEQYF
TRBJ1-2 | . | TRBD1 | TRBV9 | TGTGCCAGCAGCGGCACAGGGGACTATGGCTACACCTTC | CASSGTGDYGYTF
TRBJ2-7 | once | . | TRBV7-9 | TGTGCCAGCAGCTTATATATACGGTCCTACGAGCAGTACTTC | CASSLYIRSYEQYF
TRBJ1-4 | . | . | TRBV28 | TGTGCCACCTGGGGGGGGCAAACTAATGAAAAACTGTTTTTT | CATWGGQTNEKLFF
TRBJ2-7 | . | TRBD1 | TRBV27 | TGTGCCAGCAGTTCGGGACAGGGGCTCGACGAGCAGTACTTC | CASSSGQGLDEQYF
TRBJ2-5 | . | . | TRBV5-1 | TGCGCCAGCAGCTCCGGGACAGCGGGAGAGACCCAGTACTTC | CASSSGTAGETQYF
TRBJ1-6 | . | . | TRBV9 | TGTGCCAGCAGCTTAGTGGGCCAACCCCTCCACTTT | CASSLVGQPLHF
TRBJ2-1 | . | TRBD2 | TRBV6-5 | TGTGCCAGCCTCCGGGCGGGAGGCAATGAGCAGTTCTTC | CASLRAGGNEQFF
TRBJ2-1 | . | TRBD2 | TRBV6-1 | TGTGCCAGCAGTGAATCGGCGACTAGCGGACTCTACAATGAGCAGTTCTTC | CASSESATSGLYNEQFF
TRBJ1-5 | many | . | TRBV19 | TGTGCCAGTAGTATCCTAGGGGGGGGCGGGCAGCCCCAGCATTTT | CASSILGGGGQPQHF
TRBJ2-7 | . | . | TRBV28 | TGTGCCAGCAGCGGAAGTGGGCCCGAGCAGTACTTC | CASSGSGPEQYF
TRBJ1-4 | . | . | TRBV10-3 | TGTGCCATCAGTGAGTCGGGGGGATTAACTGAAAAACTGTTTTTT | CAISESGGLTEKLFF